One and the same sample provided the 10 T cell receptor beta chains below, sequenced in a study of T cell responses to AZD1222 COVID-19 vaccine. Clones were read by immunoSEQ multiplex PCR, and TCRdb kept only the in-frame ones, dropping some. The table has about 110,000 clones, 90% to 95% seen once. The sequenced sample was peripheral blood, obtained on day 0 of AZD1222 vaccination. All receptors come from an adult in good health.

The chain combines TRBV7-2 with TRBJ2-1, with 11 bases lining up with TRBD2. CDR1 SGHTA and CDR2 FQGNSA come from the germline V gene. The J segment lost 14 bases and the V segment lost 2 bases, leaving 11 bases of the junction unmatched. This CDR3 region has 15 residues. CDR3 residues: CASSLRTSGRPEKFF. The CDR3 DNA follows: TGTGCCAGCAGCTTAAGGACTAGCGGGCGGCCAGAGAAGTTCTTC.

The genes are TRBV19 and TRBJ2-6; D not certain. Trimming shortened V by 7 bases and J by 2 bases, and 12 bases separated the two germline ends. The CDR3 spans 15 residues. Germline-derived CDR1 and CDR2 are LNHDA and SQIVND (reference sequence). The CDR3 nucleotides are TGTGCCAGTACTCTGAGCCGTCCTGGGGCCAACGTCCTGACTTTC. Amino acid sequence: CASTLSRPGANVLTF.

The chain carries TRBV10-3 and TRBJ2-3; D call uncertain. The germline CDR1 and CDR2 sequences are ENHRY and SYGVKD. This CDR3 region has 14 residues. Trimming pared 0 bases from V and 1 base from J, leaving 5 bases between. The CDR3 loop is CAISESQGTDTQYF. The CDR3 region has the DNA TGTGCCATCAGTGAGTCGCAGGGCACAGATACGCAGTATTTT.

This chain uses TRBV10-3 with TRBJ1-5, with 12 bases matching TRBD1. Germline CDR1 and CDR2: ENHRY and SYGVKD. The CDR3 loop spans 16 amino acids. Germline trimming cut 3 bases from V and 4 bases from J; bases unmatched to any gene: 4. The CDR3 bases are TGTGCCATCAGTGAAGGGACAGGGGGCCAAAATCAGCCCCAGCATTTT. It yields the protein CAISEGTGGQNQPQHF.

The V gene is TRBV5-4, the J gene TRBJ2-5, with D uncertain. Germline V gene lookup returns CDR1 SGHNT and CDR2 YYREEE (reference sequence). Trimming removed 1 base at V and 4 bases at J, with 11 bases between. This CDR3 spans 14 amino acids. CDR3 in DNA: TGTGCCAGCAGCTTGAAAGGGTTCGCAGAGACCCAGTACTTC. Its translation: CASSLKGFAETQYF.

The V and J genes are TRBV6-5 and TRBJ1-1; D is uncertain. CDR1 and CDR2 (germline): MNHEY, SVGAGI. Trimming shortened V by 0 bases and J by 6 bases, and 5 bases separated the two germline ends. The CDR3 contains 12 residues. The CDR3 spells CASSYSGSEAFF. The CDR3 DNA sequence: TGTGCCAGCAGTTACTCGGGGTCTGAAGCTTTCTTT.

The gene calls are TRBV4-1 and TRBJ2-7, with TRBD2 matching 7 bases. Germline V gene lookup returns CDR1 MGHRA and CDR2 YSYEKL. CDR3 length: 13 amino acids. Trimming cost V 4 bases and J 4 bases; bases outside gene matches: 4. This CDR3 is CASSPGLGYEQYF. In DNA form, the CDR3 reads TGCGCCAGCAGCCCCGGACTAGGATACGAGCAGTACTTC.

This clone was observed once. This rearrangement joins TRBV15 to TRBJ1-1; 7 bases match TRBD1. The CDR3 covers 14 residues. Trimming cost V 5 bases and J 2 bases; bases outside gene matches: 5. In germline, CDR1 is LNHNV, CDR2 YYDKDF (reference sequence). In DNA, the CDR3 is TGTGCCACCAGCGAGTACAGGGGAAACACTGAAGCTTTCTTT. Its protein is CATSEYRGNTEAFF.

The V call is TRBV18, the J call TRBJ1-1, with 7 bases aligning to TRBD1. From germline, CDR1 is KGHSH and CDR2 LQKENI. V lost 6 bases and J lost 4; bases outside the gene matches: 5. The CDR3 contains 13 residues. The CDR3 DNA reads as TGTGCCAGCTCTATGGACAGGCGCACTGAAGCTTTCTTT. Residues: CASSMDRRTEAFF.

The gene calls are TRBV4-2 and TRBJ2-3; 10 bases align to TRBD2. The CDR3 is made up of 16 amino acids. Germline CDR1 is LGHNA and CDR2 is YNFKEQ. With 5 bases clipped from V and 3 bases from J, the junction kept 8 bases outside the gene matches. The CDR3 DNA is TGTGCCAGCAGCTTCCAGCGGGGGGGTGGGACAGATACGCAGTATTTT. Translated, it gives CASSFQRGGGTDTQYF.